This TCR beta chain was recorded in a study of blood T cell repertoires in COVID-19. Study summary: COVID-19 samples collected from the United States, Italy and Spain covered acute and convalescent phases. T cells, B-cell-depleted T cells, or PBMCs provided the cDNA or gDNA that served as material.

In the source study's methods: Amplification with reference gene primers provided the estimates of nucleated cell counts. Here immunoSEQ multiplex PCR was the method, and the copy in TCRdb shows in-frame clones only, minus some. The DNA was the basis for D and trimming; V, J and clone size are from that table. The data contain about 110,000 clones, 65% to 75% of them singletons. This clone was counted once. In germline, CDR1 is SQVTM, CDR2 ANQGSEA. The V and J ends lost 1 base and 2 bases respectively, with 12 bases between them. The CDR3 spans 15 residues. This TCR was sampled from a man at least 80 years old with acute or convalescent COVID-19. The chain employs TRBV29-1 and TRBJ2-1, with D possibly TRBD1 on 5 matching bases. Sequencing was done on a sample of peripheral blood. CDR3 amino acids: CSVEGGRSPYNEQFF. DNA for the CDR3: TGCAGCGTTGAAGGGGGCAGGAGCCCCTACAATGAGCAGTTCTTC.